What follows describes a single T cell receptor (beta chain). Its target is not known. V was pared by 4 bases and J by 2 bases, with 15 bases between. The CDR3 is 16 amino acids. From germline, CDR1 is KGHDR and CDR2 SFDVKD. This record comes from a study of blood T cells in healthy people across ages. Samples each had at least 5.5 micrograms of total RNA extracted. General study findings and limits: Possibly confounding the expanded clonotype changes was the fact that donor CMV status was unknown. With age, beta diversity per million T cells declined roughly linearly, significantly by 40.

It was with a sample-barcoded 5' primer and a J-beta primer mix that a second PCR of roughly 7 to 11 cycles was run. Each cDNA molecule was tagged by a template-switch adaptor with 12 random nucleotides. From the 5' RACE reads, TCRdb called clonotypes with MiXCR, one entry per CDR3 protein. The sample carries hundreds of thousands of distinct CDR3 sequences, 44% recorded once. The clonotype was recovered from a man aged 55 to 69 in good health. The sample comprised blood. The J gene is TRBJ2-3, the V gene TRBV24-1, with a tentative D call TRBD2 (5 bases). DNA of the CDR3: TGTGCCACCAGTGACCCACGCCCGGGGAACACAGATACGCAGTATTTT. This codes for CATSDPRPGNTDTQYF.